The sequence of this T cell receptor (beta chain) was determined in a study of cytomegalovirus exposure and HLA in healthy donors (dated by TCRdb to 2015 to 2018). The study in broad terms: In an earlier analysis of roughly 500 of the donors, under 300 Gb of sequence data and 90 million to 120 million unique TCR beta sequences from 180 million or so T cells were reported. The study profiled the T cell repertoires of hundreds of subjects by immunosequencing and related them to cytomegalovirus serostatus. The study aimed to test whether signatures of past pathogen exposure could be identified by cataloging public T cell receptors. Both class I and class II loci were covered by HLA typing, at four-digit resolution. Among a few hundred genotyped donors of the cohort, an average of roughly 240,000 unique TCR beta nucleotide sequences were sequenced per donor, roughly 18% of them non-productive. The number of donors typed differed by locus, with about 629-630 for A, B, C, DRB1 and DQB1, roughly 520 for DQA1, approximately 570 for DPA1, and around 460 for DPB1. High-throughput TCR immunosequencing, statistical association of individual TCRs with disease status, and machine learning were combined to predict cytomegalovirus infection status. In a later genetic analysis, genome-wide SNP genotypes for about 65% of the roughly 700 donors were used, and that subset was treated as a discovery cohort. In the later analysis, no new phenotypic data were used to find candidate immune exposures; instead, reliance was placed on TCR beta sequences and their occurrence across donors. Donor age, sex, ethnicity and CMV serostatus were compiled together with the repertoire data. Among the roughly 390 genotyped donors, about 85% belonged to the genetic ancestry cluster associated with self-reported Caucasian donors. An earlier analysis of some 500 of the donors used high-throughput TCR beta sequencing to judge whether each TCR beta V gene segment behaved as functional or pseudogenic. An early release covering more than 500 HLA-typed donors comprised roughly 300 gigabases of sequencing data and roughly 86 million unique TCR sequences. All discovery cohort repertoires had been generated on a single sequencing platform. Because of strong linkage in the cohort, five DR-DQ haplotypes were treated as single units for association and clustering. In a later analysis, previously published TCR beta repertoires from 666 donors were re-analyzed and high-resolution HLA genotyping was added so that TCR occurrence patterns could be studied. In addition to the first cohort of around 670 subjects, a separate validation cohort of some 120 different subjects was used. General findings and caveats noted by the study authors: The cohort was sequenced for TCR beta chains only, and without alpha or paired-chain data the features that could be detected were limited. The authors suggested that the approach could potentially be extended to other disease states and immunological phenotypes. The sequencing pipeline was judged likely to have produced a cluster of highly shared sequence variants as a technical artifact. Presence/absence analyses assumed roughly uniform sequencing depth across donors, an assumption that may not hold. At a false discovery rate of 0.05, a later analysis linked under 20,000 TCR beta sequences to specific HLA alleles. In a later genetic analysis, a missense DCLRE1C variant was associated with V-gene and J-gene trimming of TCR beta chains, and the association was replicated in an independent cohort. Most TCR sequences were observed very rarely across donors, whereas some public TCRs were present in many individuals. Because some donors lacked HLA typing at each locus, the association tests relied only on the typed subset. The classifier was reported to diagnose cytomegalovirus status with high specificity and sensitivity in both the original and validation cohorts. In a later analysis, the rate of TCR association differed among HLA loci, with DRB1 alleles having the most associated TCRs and HLA-C alleles having the fewest. The earlier analysis of almost 600 of the donors excluded about 16 rarely observed V segments, including chromosome 9 orphons, because counts were too low. The study gave a list of 150 to 200 TCR beta chains associated with cytomegalovirus. An earlier analysis of approximately 570 of the donors showed that most TCR beta V segments appeared in productive rearrangements either about 90% or about 30% of the time, which broadly matched IMGT annotations. Linkage disequilibrium might explain the correlated functional status among segregating V segments, but an unknown experimental factor could not be excluded. When HLA alleles, especially DR and DQ, strongly co-occurred, attributing TCR associations to individual alleles was difficult. For the cohort, immune exposure information was limited to CMV serostatus. Several of the top co-occurrence clusters appeared to be linked to parvovirus B19, influenza, CMV and Epstein-Barr virus, according to a later analysis. In vitro tests confirmed that a few of the cytomegalovirus-associated TCR beta chains recognize cytomegalovirus antigens. The 87-base-pair reads could not distinguish some IMGT-functional V segments, including TRBV6-2 and TRBV6-3, so those segments were excluded. A further reported finding was that TCR beta sequences accurately predicted the HLA-A and HLA-B alleles for most subjects in the first cohort. According to a later genetic analysis, donors in an Asian-associated ancestry cluster had fewer N-insertions in productive TCRs than the approximately 690-donor mean. According to a later analysis, most CMV-associated TCR beta chains appeared to be HLA-restricted, and the HLA associations seemed to be driven largely by CMV exposure. Compared with equally common non-associated chains, HLA-associated TCR beta chains in a later analysis were more clonally expanded and had lower generation probabilities.

From cysteine to phenylalanine, the CDR3 is 20 amino acids long. Here the CDR3 DNA is all that survives: 60 bases in frame from base 1. V was cut back by 4 bases and J by 3 bases, leaving a gap of 29 bases between them. The germline V gene sets CDR1 to SGHRS and CDR2 to YFSETQ. Only one count was recorded for this clone. Its cognate antigen has yet to be identified. It has no much larger one-base neighbor in the sample; base qualities were not kept. The library came from the immunoSEQ multiplex PCR assay. A mixture of 60 forward primers for TCR Vbeta segments and 13 reverse primers for TCR Jbeta segments was used in the multiplex PCR. The CDR3 region of rearranged TCR beta genes was amplified from genomic DNA with a multiplex PCR assay. The amplified TCR beta libraries were sequenced on the Illumina HiSeq System as 87-base-pair reads. From the authors' description of their analysis: A later analysis tallied 80 million to 95 million unique TCR beta chains across the 600 to 700 repertoires, and roughly 11 million of those chains were shared by two or more donors. Raw reads were error-corrected and collapsed into unique sequences with a nearest-neighbor algorithm that merged closely related sequences to remove PCR and sequencing errors. Alignment of CDR3 sequences to IMGT reference sequences was used to assign V, D and J gene segments. For a sequence to be retained, a match of at least six nucleotides to both a V gene segment and a J gene segment was required. Rearrangements were classified as productive when the CDR3 lacked stop codons and remained in frame with V and J, and all other rearrangements were classified as non-productive. Following IMGT convention, CDR3 was defined as the stretch from the second conserved V-encoded cysteine to the conserved J-encoded phenylalanine. Sequences without an unambiguous match to a single V gene segment were excluded from the earlier analysis of over 500 of the donors. An earlier analysis of roughly 590 of the donors called V segments functional above 56.7% productive rearrangements and segregating when the between-donor standard deviation exceeded 5%. A statistical classification framework was built to diagnose cytomegalovirus status from the catalog of TCR beta chain sequences. In a later analysis, V and J genes were assigned by comparing TCR nucleotide sequences against IMGT/GENE-DB human TR gene sequences. In a later analysis, CDR3 sequences and most-parsimonious VDJ recombination scenarios were assigned using the TCRdist pipeline. In a later analysis, each TCR beta chain was defined by its CDR3 amino acid sequence together with its V-gene family, and reads lacking a unique V-gene family were excluded. To address suspected cross-contamination and a sequencing artifact, a later analysis removed a few hundred highly shared, low-generation-probability nucleotide sequences. In a later analysis, a clonal expansion index was calculated for each public chain from normalized within-repertoire ranks of inferred template counts. In a later analysis, generation probabilities were computed with a VDJ recombination model fitted to out-of-frame rearrangements, and the resulting probabilities were checked against IGoR. A later analysis scored TCR-TCR, TCR-HLA and TCR-CMV co-occurrence with hypergeometric tests, applying a repertoire-size bias correction to TCR pairs. To estimate false discovery rates, a later analysis permuted the HLA or CMV assignments 20 times. A later analysis grouped co-occurring TCRs with DBSCAN, adding TCRdist sequence similarity when clustering within HLA-allele-positive subsets. Co-occurrence clustering excluded repertoires with fewer than 30,000 or more than 120,000 public chains, plus five with anomalous nucleotide sharing. Drawn from immuneACCESS, this table holds only the in-frame rearrangements with V and J called that TCRdb kept. Clones are partly lost; checked studies trace under half to an unresolved V gene and leave the rest unexplained. V and J calls and clone size are copied from that table; D and trimming were computed from the DNA. The sample has around 97,000 clones on record, roughly 73% of them singletons. Over 3% of the sample rests with the top ten.

The cohort was made up of 500 to 800 healthy bone marrow donors. At the time of sampling, all cohort members were nominally healthy, though unrecorded immune exposures were likely present. The donor was CMV seronegative and was included in the group of several hundred seronegative cohort members. Each donor provided a peripheral blood sample, and peripheral blood mononuclear cells were used for TCR beta sequencing. The Qiagen DNeasy Blood Extraction Kit was used to extract genomic DNA from the blood cell samples. The source is a man aged 35-49 years in good health and CMV-seronegative. Sequenced material: PBMCs. The rearrangement joined TRBV5-1 to TRBJ2-1, with a weak D call of TRBD2 (9 bases match). CDR3 loop: CASSPNPGGPSGVLYNEQFF. The DNA reads as follows: TGCGCCAGCAGCCCCAATCCAGGGGGCCCTAGCGGGGTCCTCTACAATGAGCAGTTCTTC.